The entry below describes one T cell receptor beta chain. The DNA ends 3 residues before the CDR3 does, and the rest of the CDR3 is filled in from the germline J gene. TCRdb keeps only in-frame clones here, not all; method: immunoSEQ multiplex PCR. This listing includes under 35,000 clones. This CDR3 has 15 amino acids. The V segment lost 3 bases and the J segment 6 bases; nucleotides outside the gene matches: 6. CDR1 is MRHNA and CDR2 is SNTAGT in the germline V gene. This entry is derived from a study of T cells in women clearing cervical HPV infection. About the study: Controls were women whose single incident HPV16 infection cleared within 12 months without precancer or cancer. Controls gave blood once infection was undetectable; cases at lesion identification. Only a few women had HLA typing results available.

The receptor's source is a woman aged 18-70 years with a cervical HPV16 infection that either progressed to CIN3+ or cleared (not recorded which). The sequencing sample was made of blood buffy coat. The chain links TRBV6-4 to TRBJ2-1, with TRBD2 matching over 9 bases. CDR3 DNA (partial): TGTGCCAGCAGTGAGGTAGCGGGGGAGCCCAATGAG. This translates into CASSEVAGEPNE. The full CDR3 is CASSEVAGEPNEQFF.